These T cell receptor beta chains were read from a single sample in a study of OX40 agonist ivuxolimab in advanced cancers. Libraries were prepared by immunoSEQ multiplex PCR; TCRdb keeps only in-frame clonotypes and omits some of them. The sample shows roughly 75,000 clones, around four fifths of them seen only once. The material sequenced was CD4+ or CD8+ T cells sorted from blood, taken in a trial of the OX40 agonist ivuxolimab. The receptors come from an adult with an advanced solid tumor such as melanoma, head and neck, liver or kidney cancer. The CDR3 runs from the conserved cysteine through the conserved F or W. Each record gives: D gene, V gene, J gene, clone size, CDR3 DNA, CDR3 protein. A D gene is named only where the DNA matches it firmly. Clone size is given for some rows only: seen once, a few or many times, or a class if the clone is expanded.

d_call: TRBD1; v_call: TRBV2; j_call: TRBJ1-5; clone_size: -; cdr3_nt: TGTGCCAGCAGTGACAGGGGGCCTCAGCCCCAGCATTTT; cdr3_aa: CASSDRGPQPQHF
d_call: -; v_call: TRBV11-3; j_call: TRBJ2-7; clone_size: -; cdr3_nt: TGTGCCAGCAGCCCTAGGGTCAGCTCCTACGAGCAGTACTTC; cdr3_aa: CASSPRVSSYEQYF
d_call: -; v_call: TRBV7-2; j_call: TRBJ1-2; clone_size: -; cdr3_nt: TGTGCCAGCAGCCCCCAAGGGGCCTCTAACTATGGCTACACCTTC; cdr3_aa: CASSPQGASNYGYTF
d_call: TRBD1; v_call: TRBV4-1; j_call: TRBJ2-7; clone_size: -; cdr3_nt: TGCGCCAGCAGCCAAGCGAAGGGGGCGACGTCCGAGCAGTACTTC; cdr3_aa: CASSQAKGATSEQYF
d_call: -; v_call: TRBV2; j_call: TRBJ1-5; clone_size: -; cdr3_nt: TGTGCCAGCAGTTACCAGGGAAGCAATCAGCCCCAGCATTTT; cdr3_aa: CASSYQGSNQPQHF
d_call: -; v_call: TRBV7-8; j_call: TRBJ1-4; clone_size: few; cdr3_nt: TGTGCCAGCAGCCCGGAGGCGGGGCGGGAAAAACTGTTTTTT; cdr3_aa: CASSPEAGREKLFF
d_call: -; v_call: TRBV10-3; j_call: TRBJ2-1; clone_size: -; cdr3_nt: TGTGCCAGCTCCGGGACCCAAGGGAATGAGCAGTTCTTC; cdr3_aa: CASSGTQGNEQFF
d_call: -; v_call: TRBV6-6; j_call: TRBJ2-7; clone_size: few; cdr3_nt: TGTGCCAGCAGTTCCTACTCCTACGAGCAGTACTTC; cdr3_aa: CASSSYSYEQYF
d_call: -; v_call: TRBV7-9; j_call: TRBJ2-5; clone_size: -; cdr3_nt: TGTGCCAGCAGCTCCGGGACAGGTCTAGCGGGGGAGACCCAGTACTTC; cdr3_aa: CASSSGTGLAGETQYF
d_call: -; v_call: TRBV7-8; j_call: TRBJ2-5; clone_size: few; cdr3_nt: TGTGCCAGCAGCTTCGTGAGACTAGGGCCCAAGAAGACCCAGTACTTC; cdr3_aa: CASSFVRLGPKKTQYF
d_call: TRBD1; v_call: TRBV5-1; j_call: TRBJ1-1; clone_size: -; cdr3_nt: TGCGCCAGCAGCCCCGGACAGGGCACTGAAGCTTTCTTT; cdr3_aa: CASSPGQGTEAFF
d_call: -; v_call: TRBV6-5; j_call: TRBJ2-7; clone_size: -; cdr3_nt: TGTGCCAGCAGTACCGCCCCGACAGGCTCCTACGAGCAGTACTTC; cdr3_aa: CASSTAPTGSYEQYF
d_call: -; v_call: TRBV6-5; j_call: TRBJ1-2; clone_size: -; cdr3_nt: TGTGCCAGCAGTCTCGACTGGAACTATGGCTACACCTTC; cdr3_aa: CASSLDWNYGYTF
d_call: -; v_call: TRBV5-4; j_call: TRBJ2-2; clone_size: -; cdr3_nt: TGTGCCAGCAGCTTCGACGTGGAGGGCGGGGAGCTGTTTTTT; cdr3_aa: CASSFDVEGGELFF
d_call: -; v_call: TRBV5-4; j_call: TRBJ1-1; clone_size: -; cdr3_nt: TGTGCCAGCAGCTTGAATGGGGTCGCCAAGACTGAAGCTTTCTTT; cdr3_aa: CASSLNGVAKTEAFF
d_call: -; v_call: TRBV28; j_call: TRBJ2-1; clone_size: -; cdr3_nt: TGTGCCAGCAGTTCTAGTCGAGGGAGCTCCTACAATGAGCAGTTCTTC; cdr3_aa: CASSSSRGSSYNEQFF
d_call: TRBD1; v_call: TRBV28; j_call: TRBJ1-1; clone_size: once; cdr3_nt: TGTGCCAGCAGTGTGACAGGGGTGGGTGAAGCTTTCTTT; cdr3_aa: CASSVTGVGEAFF
d_call: -; v_call: TRBV5-4; j_call: TRBJ1-1; clone_size: -; cdr3_nt: TGTGCCAGCAGCTTGGGATTGCGGGCGAACACTGAAGCTTTCTTT; cdr3_aa: CASSLGLRANTEAFF
d_call: -; v_call: TRBV5-4; j_call: TRBJ2-7; clone_size: -; cdr3_nt: TGTGCCAGCAGCTTGAGGGGAAGACCGAACTTCGAGCAGTACTTC; cdr3_aa: CASSLRGRPNFEQYF
d_call: TRBD2; v_call: TRBV7-2; j_call: TRBJ2-5; clone_size: once; cdr3_nt: TGTGCCAGCAGCTTCGGACTAGAAGAGACCCAGTACTTC; cdr3_aa: CASSFGLEETQYF
d_call: -; v_call: TRBV27; j_call: TRBJ1-1; clone_size: -; cdr3_nt: TGTGCCAGCAGTTTAAGGGAAGGGGGCACTGAAGCTTTCTTT; cdr3_aa: CASSLREGGTEAFF
d_call: TRBD1; v_call: TRBV7-9; j_call: TRBJ2-7; clone_size: -; cdr3_nt: TGTGCCAGCAGCTCCCGGGACAGGGTCTACGAGCAGTACTTC; cdr3_aa: CASSSRDRVYEQYF
d_call: TRBD1; v_call: TRBV28; j_call: TRBJ1-2; clone_size: -; cdr3_nt: TGTGCCAGCAGTCGGGACAGGGTTGGCTACACCTTC; cdr3_aa: CASSRDRVGYTF
d_call: -; v_call: TRBV6-1; j_call: TRBJ1-1; clone_size: -; cdr3_nt: TGTGCCAGCAGGGCGGTTCTGAACACTGAAGCTTTCTTT; cdr3_aa: CASRAVLNTEAFF
d_call: TRBD2; v_call: TRBV25-1; j_call: TRBJ2-7; clone_size: -; cdr3_nt: TGTGCCGGCAGTCCCTACGGGGGGACTAGTTACGGGCAGTACTTC; cdr3_aa: CAGSPYGGTSYGQYF
d_call: -; v_call: TRBV28; j_call: TRBJ1-2; clone_size: -; cdr3_nt: TGTGCCAGCAGCGGACGGTCCTATGGCTACACCTTC; cdr3_aa: CASSGRSYGYTF
d_call: -; v_call: TRBV9; j_call: TRBJ1-2; clone_size: -; cdr3_nt: TGTGCCAGCAGCGTCGGGGGGGCGTCTAACTATGGCTACACCTTC; cdr3_aa: CASSVGGASNYGYTF
d_call: TRBD1; v_call: TRBV5-1; j_call: TRBJ1-3; clone_size: once; cdr3_nt: TGCGCCAGCTCCTTGACAGGGGGTGGAAACACCATATATTTT; cdr3_aa: CASSLTGGGNTIYF
d_call: -; v_call: TRBV18; j_call: TRBJ1-3; clone_size: -; cdr3_nt: TGTGCCAGCTCATTCGACAGCCTCTCTGGAAACACCATATATTTT; cdr3_aa: CASSFDSLSGNTIYF
d_call: TRBD1; v_call: TRBV11-2; j_call: TRBJ1-4; clone_size: -; cdr3_nt: TGTGCCAGCAGCTCCAGGGGGGAGGGAGAAAAACTGTTTTTT; cdr3_aa: CASSSRGEGEKLFF
d_call: TRBD1; v_call: TRBV29-1; j_call: TRBJ1-1; clone_size: -; cdr3_nt: TGCAGCGCCCAGGGGGGGGGTGAAGCTTTCTTT; cdr3_aa: CSAQGGGEAFF
d_call: TRBD2; v_call: TRBV25-1; j_call: TRBJ2-1; clone_size: -; cdr3_nt: TGTGCCACCACGATTAGCGGGGGGAGCATGTACAATGAGCAGTTCTTC; cdr3_aa: CATTISGGSMYNEQFF
d_call: -; v_call: TRBV5-4; j_call: TRBJ1-1; clone_size: -; cdr3_nt: TGTGCCAGCAGCCCGGGGGGGGCTCAGGACACTGAAGCTTTCTTT; cdr3_aa: CASSPGGAQDTEAFF
d_call: -; v_call: TRBV13; j_call: TRBJ2-3; clone_size: -; cdr3_nt: TGTGCCAGCAGCCCCCTACCTGGGGGCAAGACAGATACGCAGTATTTT; cdr3_aa: CASSPLPGGKTDTQYF
d_call: TRBD1; v_call: TRBV5-6; j_call: TRBJ1-2; clone_size: -; cdr3_nt: TGTGCCAGCAGCTTAGGTGACAGGGGCCATGGCTACACCTTC; cdr3_aa: CASSLGDRGHGYTF
d_call: -; v_call: TRBV7-9; j_call: TRBJ2-2; clone_size: -; cdr3_nt: TGTGCCAGCAGCTTAGTGGCAGTGAACACCGGGGAGCTGTTTTTT; cdr3_aa: CASSLVAVNTGELFF
d_call: TRBD1; v_call: TRBV2; j_call: TRBJ1-4; clone_size: -; cdr3_nt: TGTGCCAGCAGTGTAACAGGGGGCGGTCTACGAACTAATGAAAAACTGTTTTTT; cdr3_aa: CASSVTGGGLRTNEKLFF
d_call: -; v_call: TRBV6-5; j_call: TRBJ1-1; clone_size: -; cdr3_nt: TGTGCCAGCAGTTATCAGCGGAACACTGAAGCTTTCTTT; cdr3_aa: CASSYQRNTEAFF
d_call: -; v_call: TRBV7-9; j_call: TRBJ2-1; clone_size: -; cdr3_nt: TGTGCCAGCAGCTCCGGCCCGGGACCTACTTACAATGAGCAGTTCTTC; cdr3_aa: CASSSGPGPTYNEQFF
d_call: TRBD2; v_call: TRBV9; j_call: TRBJ2-7; clone_size: -; cdr3_nt: TGTGCCAGCAGCAGAAAAATAGCGGGAGGCCTCTACGAGCAGTACTTC; cdr3_aa: CASSRKIAGGLYEQYF
d_call: -; v_call: TRBV7-2; j_call: TRBJ2-3; clone_size: -; cdr3_nt: TGTGCCAGCAGCTTAGCGTCGGGCACAGATACGCAGTATTTT; cdr3_aa: CASSLASGTDTQYF
d_call: TRBD1; v_call: TRBV27; j_call: TRBJ1-2; clone_size: -; cdr3_nt: TGTGCCAGCAGTGTTACCTACCGGACAGGGACCTATGGCTACACCTTC; cdr3_aa: CASSVTYRTGTYGYTF
d_call: -; v_call: TRBV25-1; j_call: TRBJ2-1; clone_size: -; cdr3_nt: TGTGCCAGCAGTGGCTGGAATGAGCAGTTCTTC; cdr3_aa: CASSGWNEQFF
d_call: -; v_call: TRBV18; j_call: TRBJ2-5; clone_size: -; cdr3_nt: TGTGCCAGCTCACCTCCCGGAGACTCGGCCCAGTACTTC; cdr3_aa: CASSPPGDSAQYF
d_call: -; v_call: TRBV28; j_call: TRBJ2-7; clone_size: -; cdr3_nt: TGTGCCAGCAGTTTATGGCGCGAGCAGTACTTC; cdr3_aa: CASSLWREQYF
d_call: -; v_call: TRBV7-9; j_call: TRBJ2-6; clone_size: -; cdr3_nt: TGTGCCAGTAAGGTCGCATCCGTCCTGACTTTC; cdr3_aa: CASKVASVLTF
d_call: TRBD2; v_call: TRBV15; j_call: TRBJ2-3; clone_size: -; cdr3_nt: TGTGCCACCAGCAGAGGCGAAACTAGCGGGGTTTCAGATACGCAGTATTTT; cdr3_aa: CATSRGETSGVSDTQYF
d_call: TRBD1; v_call: TRBV30; j_call: TRBJ2-1; clone_size: -; cdr3_nt: TGTGCCTGGAGCGCCGACAGGGGGAGATACAATGAGCAGTTCTTC; cdr3_aa: CAWSADRGRYNEQFF
d_call: -; v_call: TRBV10-3; j_call: TRBJ2-7; clone_size: few; cdr3_nt: TGTGCCGTACTGGGGGGGGGCACCGAGCAGTACTTC; cdr3_aa: CAVLGGGTEQYF
d_call: -; v_call: TRBV19; j_call: TRBJ2-7; clone_size: -; cdr3_nt: TGTGCCAGTAGTGGGCTGGGGACCTACGAGCAGTACTTC; cdr3_aa: CASSGLGTYEQYF
d_call: TRBD1; v_call: TRBV2; j_call: TRBJ2-7; clone_size: few; cdr3_nt: TGTGCCAGCACGGGACAGGGGGAATTGGTCTACGAGCAGTACTTC; cdr3_aa: CASTGQGELVYEQYF
d_call: TRBD2; v_call: TRBV14; j_call: TRBJ2-1; clone_size: once; cdr3_nt: TGTGCCAGCAGCTTAGCGGGGGCCGGGCGGGGATACAATGAGCAGTTCTTC; cdr3_aa: CASSLAGAGRGYNEQFF
d_call: TRBD1; v_call: TRBV5-1; j_call: TRBJ1-4; clone_size: -; cdr3_nt: TGCGCCAGCAGCTTAATTCCGGGACAGGCTAATGAAAAACTGTTTTTT; cdr3_aa: CASSLIPGQANEKLFF
d_call: -; v_call: TRBV10-3; j_call: TRBJ2-5; clone_size: few; cdr3_nt: TGTGCCATCGGGTGGGGGGCAGAGACCCAGTACTTC; cdr3_aa: CAIGWGAETQYF
d_call: TRBD1; v_call: TRBV2; j_call: TRBJ2-7; clone_size: -; cdr3_nt: TGTGCCAGCACCAGTCTGGGGACAGGGACCTACGAGCAGTACTTC; cdr3_aa: CASTSLGTGTYEQYF
d_call: -; v_call: TRBV21-1; j_call: TRBJ1-5; clone_size: -; cdr3_nt: TGTGCCACCACTAACCAGCCCCAGCATTTT; cdr3_aa: CATTNQPQHF
d_call: TRBD1; v_call: TRBV28; j_call: TRBJ1-3; clone_size: -; cdr3_nt: TGTGCCAGCACCCGCCAGGGGGCTGGAAACACCATATATTTT; cdr3_aa: CASTRQGAGNTIYF
d_call: TRBD1; v_call: TRBV6-1; j_call: TRBJ1-2; clone_size: once; cdr3_nt: TGTGCCAGCAGCGTGACAGGGGGCTTCTATGGCTACACCTTC; cdr3_aa: CASSVTGGFYGYTF
d_call: -; v_call: TRBV28; j_call: TRBJ1-1; clone_size: -; cdr3_nt: TGTGCCAGCAGTTTAGGGGCAGGGCAGAGCACTGAAGCTTTCTTT; cdr3_aa: CASSLGAGQSTEAFF